Presented here are 4 T cell receptor beta chains from one specimen sequenced in a study of regulatory T cells in long-lasting Graves disease. Assembly of TCR beta libraries relied on iRepertoire HTBI primers together with Arm-PCR of CDR3 regions. TCRdb recomputed calls from the multiplex PCR reads with MiXCR, one row per CDR3 protein. There are under 300,000 distinct CDR3 sequences in the sample; around 21% occur only once, and approximately 14% lies in the top ten. Time point defined: newly diagnosed GD, antithyroid drugs for less than 3 months. Generation of the TCR library employed RNA extracted from PBMCs. Source: peripheral blood mononuclear cells (PBMCs), taken at new diagnosis, from a patient treated with antithyroid drugs. The receptors shown here come from a female donor with Graves disease.

This clonotype was seen at least ten times. The chain joins TRBV6-5 to TRBJ1-2, with 10 bases lining up with TRBD1. The V and J ends lost 3 bases and 6 bases, in that order; junction bases with no gene match: 1. The CDR3 consists of 13 residues. Germline CDR1 MNHEY, CDR2 SVGAGI. The CDR3, as DNA: TGTGCCAGCAGTTATGGACAGGGGGATGGCTACACCTTC. It yields the protein CASSYGQGDGYTF.

This clonotype occurred many times. The genes are TRBV7-8 and TRBJ2-7, with D perhaps TRBD2 (6 bases). With 2 bases removed from V and 3 bases from J, the gap between germline ends came to 26 bases. This CDR3 is 19 amino acids long. CDR1 is SGHVS, CDR2 FQNEAQ, per germline. This CDR3 is CASSLTRGQDRLSGYEQYF. The CDR3 DNA reads as TGTGCCAGCAGCTTAACGCGGGGCCAAGACCGTTTGTCGGGCTACGAGCAGTACTTC.

The chain links TRBV6-7 to TRBJ1-2; maybe TRBD1 (6 bases). TRBV6-7 is given ORF status, its function remaining uncertain. CDR3 size: 15 residues. Trimming removed 6 bases from V and 4 bases from J, with 18 bases in between. The CDR3 nucleotides are TGTGCCAGCAGCCGGACAGATGAATCTGGCTATGGCTACACCTTC. Its translation: CASSRTDESGYGYTF.

The J gene is TRBJ1-6, the V gene TRBV9, with TRBD1 as a possible D gene (6 bases). V was clipped by 0 bases and J by 11 bases, with 12 bases between them. Germline V lookup: CDR1 SGDLS, CDR2 YYNGEE. The CDR3 runs to 14 residues. CDR3 loop: CASSVEGGGTPLHF. The CDR3 bases are TGTGCCAGCAGCGTAGAGGGGGGCGGGACACCCCTCCACTTT.